The clone carrying this TCR beta chain showed up just once. Its cognate antigen is unknown. Sequenced by immunoSEQ multiplex PCR; TCRdb stores in-frame clones only, minus some. Among some 73,000 clones listed, just over 90% were seen once. With V trimmed by 2 bases and J by 2 bases, 5 bases remained unmatched. The CDR3 contains 15 residues. Looked up from germline, CDR1 is MNHEY and CDR2 is SMNVEV (reference sequence). The sample comes from a study of siplizumab effects on memory and regulatory T cells. Study results and limitations: Proliferating Tregs' suppressive function in siplizumab cultures went unconfirmed. Naive-or-memory phenotypes were unassignable for roughly 80-97% of proliferating CD4+ or CD8+ clones.

The chain carries TRBV27 and TRBJ2-7, with 8 bases aligning to TRBD2. This sequence was found in a human donor in good health. The sequenced sample consisted of CD8+ T cells sorted from blood. This CDR3 reads CASSLQLAVPYEQYF. The CDR3 nucleotides are TGTGCCAGCAGTTTACAACTAGCGGTTCCCTACGAGCAGTACTTC.